The 15 T cell receptor beta chains below all came from one sample that was sequenced in a study of blood T cell repertoires in COVID-19. Libraries were prepared by immunoSEQ multiplex PCR; TCRdb keeps only in-frame clonotypes and omits some of them. The sample includes more than 85,000 clones, roughly 87% of them seen just once. The sequenced material came from peripheral blood. The receptors stem from a man in his sixties or seventies with acute or convalescent COVID-19.

The chain recombines TRBV12-5 with TRBJ2-7; TRBD1 might be the D (6 bases). The CDR3 covers 15 residues. CDR1 is LGHNT, CDR2 FRNRAP, per germline. V was trimmed by 6 bases and J by 6 bases, leaving 21 bases between them. The CDR3 spells CASGTKQGNTVEQYV. For the CDR3, the DNA is TGTGCTAGTGGAACCAAACAGGGAAACACGGTCGAGCAGTACGTC.

The chain recombines TRBV28 with TRBJ2-3; TRBD2 agrees at 7 bases. This CDR3 has 16 residues. V lost 6 bases and J lost 2; bases outside the gene matches: 11. The germline CDR1 and CDR2 sequences are MDHEN and SYDVKM. The CDR3 protein is CASRLEEGRVTDTQYF. CDR3 sequence (DNA): TGTGCCAGCAGGTTGGAGGAGGGGAGGGTCACAGATACGCAGTATTTT.

The chain uses TRBV5-4 and TRBJ2-1, with a possible D match to TRBD2 (6 bases). V was pared by 0 bases and J by 5 bases, with 12 bases between. The CDR3 extends over 15 amino acids. Germline V gives CDR1 SGHNT, CDR2 YYREEE (reference sequence). The CDR3 loop is CASSLGVGGDNEQFF. CDR3 in DNA: TGTGCCAGCAGCTTGGGGGTAGGCGGGGACAATGAGCAGTTCTTC.

The chain employs TRBV4-1 and TRBJ2-4; 7 positions match TRBD2. CDR1 and CDR2 from the germline V gene are MGHRA and YSYEKL. This CDR3 spans 16 amino acids. V lost 4 bases, J lost 5 bases, and 11 bases stayed unmatched. The CDR3 DNA is TGCGCCAGCAGCCTCCACCCGGGACGGGGGGAAAACATTCAGTACTTC. Its protein is CASSLHPGRGENIQYF.

This chain connects TRBV30 to TRBJ1-4, with D uncertain. Per germline, CDR1 GTSNPN and CDR2 SVGIG (reference sequence). The CDR3 is 15 amino acids. V was pared by 1 base and J by 0 bases, with 9 bases between. The CDR3 sequence is CAWSGLGTTNEKLFF. For the CDR3, the DNA is TGTGCCTGGAGTGGGCTAGGAACAACTAATGAAAAACTGTTTTTT.

The V and J genes are TRBV30 and TRBJ2-1; D might be TRBD2 (5 bases). V dropped 0 bases and J dropped 5 bases, with 8 bases sitting between them. Germline CDR1 is GTSNPN and CDR2 is SVGIG (reference sequence). CDR3 length: 13 amino acids. The CDR3 spells CAWSVGGNNEQFF. In nucleotides, the CDR3 is TGTGCCTGGAGTGTCGGAGGTAACAATGAGCAGTTCTTC.

The chain joins TRBV19 to TRBJ2-7; TRBD1 matches 10 bases. The CDR3 extends over 17 amino acids. Germline values: CDR1 LNHDA, CDR2 SQIVND (reference sequence). Trimming removed 1 base from V and 2 bases from J; junction bases left unmatched: 8. For the CDR3, the DNA is TGTGCCAGTAGTATAGGGGTTGCAGGACAGGGGGCCTACGAGCAGTACTTC. Its translation is CASSIGVAGQGAYEQYF. The full variable domain, with the rest looked up from reference TRBV19 and TRBJ2-7, is DGGITQSPKYLFRKEGQNVTLSCEQNLNHDAMYWYRQDPGQGLRLIYYSQIVNDFQKGDIAEGYSVSREKKESFPLTVTSAQKNPTAFYLCASSIGVAGQGAYEQYFGPGTRLTVT.

The rearrangement joins TRBV19 to TRBJ1-3; D unclear. The germline V gene has CDR1 LNHDA and CDR2 SQIVND (reference sequence). This CDR3 is built from 13 residues. V was trimmed by 4 bases and J by 4 bases, leaving 8 bases between them. The CDR3 nucleotides are TGTGCCAGTAGTACAGAACACGGAAACACCATATATTTT. Protein product: CASSTEHGNTIYF.

The CDR3 DNA reads as TGTGCCAGCAGCTTGTCCCGGGGAAGCTCTGGAAACACCATATATTTT. This gives the protein CASSLSRGSSGNTIYF. This sequence joins TRBV5-4 and TRBJ1-3; D gene uncertain. Germline CDR1 SGHNT, CDR2 YYREEE (reference sequence). The CDR3 is 16 amino acids. V was cut by 1 base and J by 0 bases, with 11 bases left in between.

The CDR3 region is CASSLRVNTEAFF. For the CDR3, the DNA is TGTGCCAGCAGCTTGCGGGTGAACACTGAAGCTTTCTTT. V gene TRBV11-3 combines with J gene TRBJ1-1; D ambiguous. Germline CDR1 is SGHNT and CDR2 is YENEEA. Trimming removed 3 bases at V and 0 bases at J, with 5 bases between. CDR3 length: 13 amino acids.

The CDR3 is CASIPPRDRDLPEAFF. The CDR3 nucleotides are TGTGCCAGCATCCCCCCTCGGGACAGGGATTTGCCTGAAGCTTTCTTT. The V gene is TRBV6-4, the J gene TRBJ1-1; TRBD1 matches at 9 bases. The V gene end was trimmed by 7 bases and the J gene end by 6 bases; junction bases not matched to a gene: 15. Germline CDR1 is MRHNA and CDR2 is SNTAGT. This CDR3 is built from 16 residues.

The V and J genes are TRBV2 and TRBJ2-5; 15 bases fit TRBD2. The CDR3 runs to 17 residues. The germline gives CDR1 SNHLY, CDR2 FYNNEI. Germline trimming cut 10 bases from V and 5 bases from J; bases unmatched to any gene: 14. The CDR3 DNA sequence: TGTGCCACCCAGGTCCGGACTAGCGGGGGGGCAGGGGAGACCCAGTACTTC. The encoded protein is CATQVRTSGGAGETQYF.

The J gene is TRBJ2-7, the V gene TRBV7-6; weak D call: TRBD2 (6 bases). Deletions cut 9 bases from V and 5 bases from J, with 11 bases between. The length of the CDR3 is 11 residues. Per the germline V gene, CDR1 is SGHVS and CDR2 is FNYEAQ. CDR3 in DNA: TGTGCCAGTACTTGGAGGGACGAGCAGTACTTC. Translated: CASTWRDEQYF.

The CDR3: CASSLVQDFSYNEQFF. CDR3 sequence (DNA): TGCGCCAGCAGCTTGGTTCAGGACTTCTCCTACAATGAGCAGTTCTTC. The chain uses TRBV5-1 and TRBJ2-1; D is possibly TRBD2 (5 bases). V lost 0 bases to trimming and J lost 0 bases, with 10 bases between them. Looked up from germline, CDR1 is SGHRS and CDR2 is YFSETQ. This CDR3 region has 16 residues.

This rearrangement joins TRBV13 to TRBJ2-3, with 10 positions matching TRBD2. The CDR3 extends over 18 amino acids. Trimming took 6 bases from V and 6 from J; bases not matched to a gene: 18. Germline V lookup: CDR1 PRHDT, CDR2 FYEKMQ (reference sequence). CDR3 protein: CASSYPVRSGGAGDTQYF. The CDR3 bases are TGTGCCAGCAGTTACCCCGTGAGGAGCGGGGGGGCCGGTGATACGCAGTATTTT.